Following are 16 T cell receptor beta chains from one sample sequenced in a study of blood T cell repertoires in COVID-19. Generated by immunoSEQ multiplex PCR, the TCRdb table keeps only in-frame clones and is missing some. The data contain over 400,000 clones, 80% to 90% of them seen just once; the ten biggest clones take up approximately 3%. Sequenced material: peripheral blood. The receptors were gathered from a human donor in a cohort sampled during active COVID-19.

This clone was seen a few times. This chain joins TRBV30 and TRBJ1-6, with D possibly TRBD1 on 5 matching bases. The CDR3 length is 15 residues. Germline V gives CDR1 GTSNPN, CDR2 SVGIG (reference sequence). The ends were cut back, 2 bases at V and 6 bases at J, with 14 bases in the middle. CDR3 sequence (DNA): TGTGCCTGGAGTTCCACGAAGGGGCCTAATTCACCCCTCCACTTT. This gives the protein CAWSSTKGPNSPLHF.

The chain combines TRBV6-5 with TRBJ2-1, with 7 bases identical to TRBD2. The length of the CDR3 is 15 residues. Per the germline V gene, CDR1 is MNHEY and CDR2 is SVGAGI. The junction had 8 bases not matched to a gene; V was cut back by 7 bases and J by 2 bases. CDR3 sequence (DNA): TGTGCCAGCAATCCCGGGACTACCGCCTACAATGAGCAGTTCTTC. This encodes CASNPGTTAYNEQFF.

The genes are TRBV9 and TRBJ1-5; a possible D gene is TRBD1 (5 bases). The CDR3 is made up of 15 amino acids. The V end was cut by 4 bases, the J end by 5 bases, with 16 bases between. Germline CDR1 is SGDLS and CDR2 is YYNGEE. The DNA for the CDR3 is TGTGCCAGCAGCCCAACCAGCAGGGTGGATCAGCCCCAGCATTTT. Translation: CASSPTSRVDQPQHF.

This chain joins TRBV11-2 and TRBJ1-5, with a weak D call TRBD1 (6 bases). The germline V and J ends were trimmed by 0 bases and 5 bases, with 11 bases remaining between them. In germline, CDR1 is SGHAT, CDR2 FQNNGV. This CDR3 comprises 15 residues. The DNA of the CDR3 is TGTGCCAGCAGCTTAGAAGGTGGACAGTATCAGCCCCAGCATTTT. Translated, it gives CASSLEGGQYQPQHF.

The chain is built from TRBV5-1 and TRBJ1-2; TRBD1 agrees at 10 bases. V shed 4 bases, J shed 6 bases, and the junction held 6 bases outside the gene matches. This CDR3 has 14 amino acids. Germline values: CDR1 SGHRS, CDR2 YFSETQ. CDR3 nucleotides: TGCGCCAGCAGCGCTGGGACAGGGGAAGATGGCTACACCTTC. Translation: CASSAGTGEDGYTF.

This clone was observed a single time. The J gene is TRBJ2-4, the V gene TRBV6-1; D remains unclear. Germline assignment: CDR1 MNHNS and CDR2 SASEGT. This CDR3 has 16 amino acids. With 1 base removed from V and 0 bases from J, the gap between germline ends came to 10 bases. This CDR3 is CASSEVRKTAKNIQYF. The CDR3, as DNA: TGTGCCAGCAGTGAAGTGAGGAAGACAGCCAAAAACATTCAGTACTTC.

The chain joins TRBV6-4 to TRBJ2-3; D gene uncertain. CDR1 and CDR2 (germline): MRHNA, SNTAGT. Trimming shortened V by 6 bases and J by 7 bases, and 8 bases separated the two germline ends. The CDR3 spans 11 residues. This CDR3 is CASRPINTQYF. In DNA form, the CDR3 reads TGTGCCAGCAGACCTATTAATACGCAGTATTTT.

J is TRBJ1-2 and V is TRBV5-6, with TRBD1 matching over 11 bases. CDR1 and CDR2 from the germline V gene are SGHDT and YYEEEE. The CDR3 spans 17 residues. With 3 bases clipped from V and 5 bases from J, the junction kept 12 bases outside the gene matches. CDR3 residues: CASSYRTGGADLYGYTF. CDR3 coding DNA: TGTGCCAGCAGCTACCGGACAGGGGGCGCGGATCTTTATGGCTACACCTTC.

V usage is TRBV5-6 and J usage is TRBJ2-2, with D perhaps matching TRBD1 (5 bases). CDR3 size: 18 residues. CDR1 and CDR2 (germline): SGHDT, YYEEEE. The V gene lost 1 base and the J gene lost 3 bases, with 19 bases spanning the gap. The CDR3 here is CASSLLGRDFADTGELFF. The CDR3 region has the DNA TGTGCCAGCAGCTTGTTAGGCAGGGATTTCGCGGACACCGGGGAGCTGTTTTTT.

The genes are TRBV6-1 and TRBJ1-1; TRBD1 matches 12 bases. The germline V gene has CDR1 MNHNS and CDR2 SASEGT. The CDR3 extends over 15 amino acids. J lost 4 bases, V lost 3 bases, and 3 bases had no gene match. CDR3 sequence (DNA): TGTGCCAGCAGTGAGGGGACAGGGGGCCTCACTGAAGCTTTCTTT. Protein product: CASSEGTGGLTEAFF.

The CDR3 nucleotides read TGTGCCAGCAGGCTTACAGGGTTGGTGAACACTGAAGCTTTCTTT. This gives the protein CASRLTGLVNTEAFF. The J gene is TRBJ1-1, the V gene TRBV27; D is perhaps TRBD1 (6 bases). The germline CDR1 and CDR2 sequences are MNHEY and SMNVEV (reference sequence). This CDR3 region has 15 residues. Trimming left V 6 bases short and J 0 bases short, with 14 bases between.

For the CDR3, the DNA is TGTGCCAGCAGCTTATCTAGCGGGGGGTTTTACGAGCAGTACTTC. Translating it yields CASSLSSGGFYEQYF. This sequence joins TRBV7-2 and TRBJ2-7, with 11 bases matching TRBD2. V dropped 2 bases and J dropped 4; count of bases not matched to a gene: 4. Per the germline V gene, CDR1 is SGHTA and CDR2 is FQGNSA. CDR3 length: 15 amino acids.

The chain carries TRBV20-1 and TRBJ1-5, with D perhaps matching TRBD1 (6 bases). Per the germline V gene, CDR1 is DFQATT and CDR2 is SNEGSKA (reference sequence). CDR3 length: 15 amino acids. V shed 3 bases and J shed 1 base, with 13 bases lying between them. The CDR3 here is CSASLDRTSNQPQHF. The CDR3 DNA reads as TGCAGTGCTAGTTTAGACAGGACGAGCAATCAGCCCCAGCATTTT.

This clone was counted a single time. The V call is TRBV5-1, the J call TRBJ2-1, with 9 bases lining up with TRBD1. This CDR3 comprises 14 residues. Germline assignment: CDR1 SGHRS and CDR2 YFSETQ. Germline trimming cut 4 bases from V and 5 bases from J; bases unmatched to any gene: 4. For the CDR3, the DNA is TGCGCCAGCAGCGCCGGACAGGGGAACAATGAGCAGTTCTTC. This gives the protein CASSAGQGNNEQFF.

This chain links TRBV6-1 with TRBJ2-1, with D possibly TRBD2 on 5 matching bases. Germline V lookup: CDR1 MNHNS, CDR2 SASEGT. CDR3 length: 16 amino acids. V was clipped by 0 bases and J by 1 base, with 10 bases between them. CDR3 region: CASSEAPRGSYNEQFF. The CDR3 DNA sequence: TGTGCCAGCAGTGAAGCGCCCAGAGGGTCCTACAATGAGCAGTTCTTC.

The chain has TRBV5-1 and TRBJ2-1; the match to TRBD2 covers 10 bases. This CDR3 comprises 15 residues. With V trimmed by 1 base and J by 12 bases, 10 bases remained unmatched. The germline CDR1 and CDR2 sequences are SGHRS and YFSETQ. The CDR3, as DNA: TGCGCCAGCAGCTTGACTAGCGGGACAGCCTTAGGGCAGTTCTTC. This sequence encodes CASSLTSGTALGQFF.